These T cell receptor beta chains were read from a single sample in a study of cytomegalovirus exposure and HLA in healthy donors. TCRdb's copy holds only in-frame clones and misses some; the assay was immunoSEQ multiplex PCR. The table records almost 200,000 clones, around 79% of them present only once. Source material: PBMCs. These receptors originate from a male donor in good health and CMV-seropositive. CDR3s include the opening cysteine and the closing phenylalanine or tryptophan. Each record gives: J gene, D gene, clone size, V gene, CDR3 DNA, CDR3 protein. A D gene is named only where the DNA matches it firmly. A row's size may be missing; if present it is once, few, many or a size class.

>TRBJ2-7|TRBD2|-|TRBV27
TGTGCCAGCAGGTCCGGGGCTAGCGGGAGGGACGAGCAGTACTTC
CASRSGASGRDEQYF
>TRBJ2-5|TRBD2|few|TRBV27
TGTGCCAGCAGGGGACTAGCGGGGGAAGGAGAGACCCAGTACTTC
CASRGLAGEGETQYF
>TRBJ2-3|TRBD1|-|TRBV19
TGTGCCAGTAGTATGGGACAGGGCACAGATACGCAGTATTTT
CASSMGQGTDTQYF
>TRBJ1-1|-|-|TRBV6-5
TGTGCCAGCAGTGCGGCGGCGAGTGAAGCTTTCTTT
CASSAAASEAFF
>TRBJ1-1|-|-|TRBV9
TGTGCCAGCAGCGTCGCAGGTACTGGAGGAGCTTTCTTT
CASSVAGTGGAFF
>TRBJ2-5|TRBD2|-|TRBV4-3
TGCGCCAGCAGCCAAGATAGGAGCGGGGGGGCCCGGTTGACCCAGTACTTC
CASSQDRSGGARLTQYF
>TRBJ2-7|TRBD1|-|TRBV15
TGTGCCACCAGCAGAGATTTTCCGACAGGGGTCCACGAGCAGTACTTC
CATSRDFPTGVHEQYF
>TRBJ2-7|-|-|TRBV19
TGTGCCAGTAGCGTGGAGGTAGGAGTAAGCTCCTACGAGCAGTACTTC
CASSVEVGVSSYEQYF
>TRBJ1-5|-|once|TRBV5-5
TGTGCCAGCAGCTTGGAACGGTATAGCAATCAGCCCCAGCATTTT
CASSLERYSNQPQHF
>TRBJ2-3|-|few|TRBV11-2
TGTGCCAGCAGCTTGTTACCGGCAGATACGCAGTATTTT
CASSLLPADTQYF
>TRBJ1-2|-|-|TRBV5-4
TGTGCCAGCAGCCCTCGTTTGGGGACATCCTGGGGGGGCTACACCTTC
CASSPRLGTSWGGYTF
>TRBJ1-5|-|-|TRBV4-3
TGCGCCAGCAGCCAAGATTGGGCAGCTAGCAATCAGCCCCAGCATTTT
CASSQDWAASNQPQHF
>TRBJ2-3|-|once|TRBV5-4
TGTGCCAGCAGCTTTCGCGGCACAGATACGCAGTATTTT
CASSFRGTDTQYF
>TRBJ2-1|-|-|TRBV18
TGTGCCAGCTCACCGGACAGTGCGTACAATGAGCAGTTCTTC
CASSPDSAYNEQFF
>TRBJ2-7|-|-|TRBV11-3
TGTGCCAGCAGCCCCCTCCGGGGTGGCGAGCAGTACTTC
CASSPLRGGEQYF
>TRBJ2-5|TRBD2|-|TRBV28
TGTGCCAGCAGACCCGGTGGTAGCGGGAGGGCAGTTGGGGAGACCCAGTACTTC
CASRPGGSGRAVGETQYF
>TRBJ1-1|TRBD1|-|TRBV15
TGTGCCACCAGCGAACCACAGGGGAAGGACACTGAAGCTTTCTTT
CATSEPQGKDTEAFF
>TRBJ2-4|-|-|TRBV27
TGTGCCAGCAGCAATCACCGGGACACCAAAAACATTCAGTACTTC
CASSNHRDTKNIQYF
>TRBJ2-2|-|-|TRBV7-8
TGTGCCAGCAGCTTAGTACTCACCGGGGAGCTGTTTTTT
CASSLVLTGELFF
>TRBJ1-3|-|-|TRBV6-5
TGTGCCAGCAGTTACTTACCCAGGGGCTCTGGAAACACCATATATTTT
CASSYLPRGSGNTIYF
>TRBJ2-4|TRBD2|few|TRBV4-3
TGCGCCAGCAGCCACCTAGCGGGGGGAGCCAAAAACATTCAGTACTTC
CASSHLAGGAKNIQYF
>TRBJ2-7|TRBD1|-|TRBV9
TGTGCCAGCAGCGCGCGGGACAGGGGCTACGAGCAGTACTTC
CASSARDRGYEQYF
>TRBJ2-3|-|-|TRBV14
TGTGCCAGCAGCCAAGATAAAGGGGTTCCCCCAGATACGCAGTATTTT
CASSQDKGVPPDTQYF
>TRBJ1-2|TRBD1|few|TRBV5-1
TGCGCCAGCAGCTTGTCGGGACAGCAGTTTTATGGCTACACCTTC
CASSLSGQQFYGYTF
>TRBJ2-1|-|-|TRBV27
TGTGCCAGCAGTTTCTCCACTAGAAGCTCCTACAATGAGCAGTTCTTC
CASSFSTRSSYNEQFF
>TRBJ1-1|-|-|TRBV21-1
TGTGCCAGCAAGTATAGGACAACAGGGGGAAACACTGAAGCTTTCTTT
CASKYRTTGGNTEAFF
>TRBJ2-5|-|-|TRBV5-4
TGTGCCAGCAGCTTGGGGGGCGGAAACAGGCGGGAGACCCAGTACTTC
CASSLGGGNRRETQYF
>TRBJ2-5|-|-|TRBV29-1
TGCAGCGTTGAAGACGGACTAACAGAGACCCAGTACTTC
CSVEDGLTETQYF
>TRBJ2-7|TRBD1|-|TRBV19
TGTGCCAGTAGTGACCGACAGGGGTACGAGCAGTACTTC
CASSDRQGYEQYF
>TRBJ2-3|TRBD2|-|TRBV7-2
TGTGCCAGCAGCTTAGGGGGACTAGCGGGAGGGTACACAGATACGCAGTATTTT
CASSLGGLAGGYTDTQYF
>TRBJ2-3|-|-|TRBV9
TGTGCCAGCAGCGACCCTGCGGCCCCCGGGGTTCTGTCAGATACGCAGTATTTT
CASSDPAAPGVLSDTQYF
>TRBJ2-1|TRBD2|-|TRBV18
TGTGCCAGCTCACCTCTGAGCCTAGCGGGGACTAATGAGCAGTTCTTC
CASSPLSLAGTNEQFF
>TRBJ2-7|-|few|TRBV7-6
TGTGCCAGCAGCTTAACCCCCTCCCCTGAGAGGGGAGGTCCTCCCTACGAGCAGTACTTC
CASSLTPSPERGGPPYEQYF
>TRBJ2-2|-|-|TRBV27
TGTGCCAGTAGTTTATCTATCGGGGAGCTGTTTTTT
CASSLSIGELFF
>TRBJ1-6|TRBD1|once|TRBV6-5
TGTGCCAGCAGTTACTCGGGGACAGGGTTTAATTCACCCCTCCACTTT
CASSYSGTGFNSPLHF
>TRBJ2-7|-|-|TRBV5-1
TGCGCCAGCAGCTTGACCGCGTACGAGCAGTACTTC
CASSLTAYEQYF
>TRBJ2-5|-|-|TRBV2
TGTGCCAGCATCAGGGCCCAAGAGACCCAGTACTTC
CASIRAQETQYF
>TRBJ2-3|TRBD1|-|TRBV15
TGTGCCACCAGCAGGGAGACAGGGTATGGGACAGATACGCAGTATTTT
CATSRETGYGTDTQYF
>TRBJ1-3|-|-|TRBV27
TGTGCCAGCAGTTTATCATGGAGCTCTGGAAACACCATATATTTT
CASSLSWSSGNTIYF
>TRBJ1-3|-|-|TRBV4-1
TGCGCCAGCAGCCTATCTACAGGGCTCTCTGGAAACACCATATATTTT
CASSLSTGLSGNTIYF
>TRBJ2-7|-|-|TRBV5-1
TGCGCCAGCAGCTTGGCCGGAGGGGGGGGCACCTACGAGCAGTACTTC
CASSLAGGGGTYEQYF
>TRBJ1-1|-|-|TRBV7-9
TGTGCCAGCAGCCGAGGTCGGTCAGGGGCGGATTTT
CASSRGRSGADF
>TRBJ2-2|-|few|TRBV18
TGTGCCAGCTCACTGATGGCGGAAAACACCGGGGAGCTGTTTTTT
CASSLMAENTGELFF
>TRBJ1-1|-|-|TRBV19
TGTGCCAGTTTGAAGGGAGAGGGCTGGAGCACTGAAGCTTTCTTT
CASLKGEGWSTEAFF
>TRBJ1-2|-|once|TRBV6-5
TGTGCCAGCACACGAGGCCCTAGAGGGTATGGCTACACCTTC
CASTRGPRGYGYTF
>TRBJ1-3|TRBD1|-|TRBV7-2
TGTGCCAGCAGCCGTACAGGGGGCCCTGGAAACACCATATATTTT
CASSRTGGPGNTIYF
>TRBJ2-3|-|-|TRBV18
TGTGCCAGCTCACAGCAGGGTGCCACAGATACGCAGTATTTT
CASSQQGATDTQYF